One sample yielded the 21 T cell receptor beta chains listed below, sequenced in a study of T cells in localized non-small cell lung cancer (dated by TCRdb to about 2020). Libraries came from the immunoSEQ multiplex PCR assay. TCRdb's version of the immuneACCESS table is confined to in-frame rearrangements and falls short of the full clone set. An unresolved V gene accounts for under half of the shortfall where checked; the remainder is of unknown origin. For this sample there are about 15,000 clones; around 83% appear just once. The ten largest make up under 25% of the sample. The sample in question was peripheral blood, obtained before any cancer treatment. Receptors originate from an older female donor with stage I squamous cell lung carcinoma.

A remark on this clone: An end of the junction differs from the germline gene, which may be a read error. The chain joins TRBV5-7 to TRBJ1-3; 7 nucleotides line up with TRBD1. TRBV5-7 is an ORF, with its function uncertain. This CDR3 spans 14 amino acids. The CDR3 region has the DNA TGTGCCAGCAGTTTGGACAGGTTAGGAAACACCATATATTTT. It translates to CASSLDRLGNTIYF.

This CDR3 is CSVPGTGAQGYEQYF. The CDR3 region has the DNA TGCAGCGTACCCGGGACAGGTGCCCAAGGGTACGAGCAGTACTTC. The gene calls are TRBV29-1 and TRBJ2-7; TRBD1 matches at 8 bases. V trimming: 6 bases; J trimming: 4 bases; junction bases outside the gene matches: 14. The CDR3 totals 15 residues. CDR1 is SQVTM, CDR2 ANQGSEA, per germline.

V is TRBV27 and J is TRBJ2-4; a possible D gene is TRBD1 (6 bases). CDR3 size: 16 residues. Trimming removed 6 bases at V and 0 bases at J, with 15 bases between. The V gene's germline CDR1 is MNHEY and CDR2 SMNVEV (reference sequence). CDR3 region: CASSEQGFLAKNIQYF. CDR3 nucleotides: TGTGCCAGCAGCGAACAGGGATTCCTAGCCAAAAACATTCAGTACTTC.

V usage is TRBV21-1 and J usage is TRBJ2-7; the D call in the table, TRBD1, was not verified against the DNA. TRBV21-1 is a documented pseudogene. This CDR3 has 18 residues. Here the CDR3 DNA reads TGTGCCAGCAGCAGAAAACAATGTTACAGGGATGATTCCTACGAGCAGTACTTC. This codes for CASSRKQCYRDDSYEQYF.

The chain is built from TRBV7-6 and TRBJ2-3; 9 bases align to TRBD2. V lost 5 bases to trimming and J lost 2 bases; unmatched junction nucleotides: 11. This CDR3 spans 17 amino acids. Germline values: CDR1 SGHVS, CDR2 FNYEAQ. In DNA form, the CDR3 reads TGTGCCAGCAGCCTATTGGGTGTAGCGGGAGTCACAGATACGCAGTATTTT. This sequence encodes CASSLLGVAGVTDTQYF.

This rearrangement joins TRBV4-3 to TRBJ2-1; 7 positions match TRBD1. The CDR3 totals 16 residues. The germline CDR1 and CDR2 sequences are LGHNA and YSLEER. The V gene end was trimmed by 3 bases and the J gene end by 2 bases; junction bases not matched to a gene: 7. CDR3 sequence reads: CASSHGATGAYNEQFF. CDR3 DNA sequence: TGCGCCAGCAGCCACGGCGCCACAGGGGCCTACAATGAGCAGTTCTTC.

This rearrangement joins TRBV5-6 to TRBJ1-1; tentatively, D is TRBD1 (5 bases). CDR1 and CDR2 from the germline V gene are SGHDT and YYEEEE. The length of the CDR3 is 14 residues. V was pared by 4 bases and J by 0 bases, with 10 bases between. In nucleotides, the CDR3 is TGTGCCAGCAGCGCTGGACAAGTGAACACTGAAGCTTTCTTT. It encodes CASSAGQVNTEAFF. Supplemented by reference TRBV5-6 and TRBJ1-1, the full variable domain reads DAGVTQSPTHLIKTRGQQVTLRCSPKSGHDTVSWYQQALGQGPQFIFQYYEEEERQRGNFPDRFSGHQFPNYSSELNVNALLLGDSALYLCASSAGQVNTEAFFGQGTRLTVV.

This sequence joins TRBV10-2 and TRBJ1-6; the D is unclear. V lost 6 bases to trimming and J lost 8 bases, with 5 bases between them. CDR1 and CDR2 (germline): WSHSY, SAAADI. This CDR3 comprises 11 residues. The CDR3 bases are TGCGCCAGCAGCGAGGATTCACCCCTCCACTTT. It codes for CASSEDSPLHF.

The chain combines TRBV6-1 with TRBJ1-1, with D possibly being TRBD1 (6 bases). The V gene's germline CDR1 is MNHNS and CDR2 SASEGT. The CDR3 is made up of 13 amino acids. Between the trimmed V and J ends, which lost 2 bases and 5 bases, there was a span of 9 bases. The CDR3 DNA follows: TGTGCCAGCAGTGAATGGGGGCCGACTGAAGCTTTCTTT. Amino acids: CASSEWGPTEAFF.

This chain uses TRBV4-1 with TRBJ2-7; D is perhaps TRBD1 (6 bases). The CDR3 has 16 amino acids. Germline V lookup: CDR1 MGHRA, CDR2 YSYEKL. The V gene lost 1 base and the J gene lost 0 bases, with 13 bases spanning the gap. The CDR3 DNA follows: TGCGCCAGCAGCCAAGGTCTTGAGGGGGACTCCTACGAGCAGTACTTC. It translates to CASSQGLEGDSYEQYF.

The chain is built from TRBV10-1 and TRBJ2-1; D gene ambiguous. The CDR3 has 14 residues. Germline CDR1 and CDR2: WNHNN and SYGVQD (reference sequence). V was trimmed by 3 bases and J by 4 bases, leaving 10 bases between them. The CDR3 DNA is TGCGCCAGCAGTGATTGGGAAAGGTACAATGAGCAGTTCTTC. This codes for CASSDWERYNEQFF.

The V and J genes are TRBV4-1 and TRBJ1-1; possible D gene TRBD1, 5 bases. V was pared by 6 bases and J by 1 base, with 9 bases between. Germline lookup yields CDR1 MGHRA and CDR2 YSYEKL. This CDR3 spans 13 amino acids. This CDR3 reads CASRNGQNTEAFF. For the CDR3, the DNA is TGCGCCAGCAGAAATGGACAGAACACTGAAGCTTTCTTT.

This clone occurred once. The chain couples TRBV18 to TRBJ2-2; 9 bases map to TRBD2. CDR1 is KGHSH and CDR2 is LQKENI in the germline V gene. Unmatched junction bases numbered 7, after V lost 0 bases and J lost 5 bases. CDR3 length: 17 amino acids. This chain's CDR3 is CASSPPRTSVETGELFF. Written as DNA, the CDR3 is TGTGCCAGCTCACCACCGAGGACTAGCGTCGAAACCGGGGAGCTGTTTTTT. The complete variable domain, with remaining parts taken from reference TRBV18 and TRBJ2-2, reads NAGVMQNPRHLVRRRGQEARLRCSPMKGHSHVYWYRQLPEEGLKFMVYLQKENIIDESGMPKERFSAEFPKEGPSILRIQQVVRGDSAAYFCASSPPRTSVETGELFFGEGSRLTVL.

The chain joins TRBV7-9 to TRBJ2-7; 11 bases agree with TRBD2. The CDR3 spans 15 residues. With V trimmed by 5 bases and J by 2 bases, 5 bases remained unmatched. CDR1 and CDR2 from the germline V gene are SEHNR and FQNEAQ (reference sequence). DNA for the CDR3: TGTGCCAGCAGCCCTATTAGCGGGAGGGCCTACGAGCAGTACTTC. Translated, it gives CASSPISGRAYEQYF.

CDR3 in amino acids: CASSYVSQNYEQYF. The CDR3 DNA reads as TGTGCCAGCAGTTACGTATCCCAGAACTACGAGCAGTACTTC. V usage is TRBV6-5 and J usage is TRBJ2-7; D not certain. The V end lost 2 bases, the J end lost 3 bases, and 11 bases lay between the germline ends. Germline values: CDR1 MNHEY, CDR2 SVGAGI. The CDR3 extends over 14 amino acids.

J is TRBJ2-2 and V is TRBV7-6; 7 bases are shared with TRBD2. The CDR3 totals 15 residues. Germline CDR1 SGHVS, CDR2 FNYEAQ. V was clipped by 3 bases and J by 4 bases; unmatched bases: 5. Here the CDR3 reads CASSFVGGSTGELFF. The CDR3 coding sequence is TGTGCCAGCAGCTTCGTGGGCGGGAGCACCGGGGAGCTGTTTTTT.

The gene calls are TRBV5-4 and TRBJ1-6; 7 nucleotides match TRBD1. CDR1 and CDR2 from the germline V gene are SGHNT and YYREEE (reference sequence). The CDR3 loop spans 15 amino acids. The V gene end was trimmed by 2 bases and the J gene end by 7 bases; junction bases not matched to a gene: 6. The CDR3 DNA reads as TGTGCCAGCAGCTTAGAAACAGGGGAAAATTCACCCCTCCACTTT. The encoded protein is CASSLETGENSPLHF.

This clone was seen more than once but under ten times. This chain joins TRBV19 and TRBJ1-1; tentatively, D is TRBD1 (6 bases). Germline-derived CDR1 and CDR2 are LNHDA and SQIVND (reference sequence). The V and J ends lost 6 bases and 3 bases respectively, with 11 bases between them. The CDR3 runs to 13 residues. CDR3 coding DNA: TGTGCCAGTAGGGCAGGGGTGTACACTGAAGCTTTCTTT. This translates into CASRAGVYTEAFF.

The rearrangement links TRBV30 to TRBJ2-7; 11 nucleotides match TRBD1. Per germline, CDR1 GTSNPN and CDR2 SVGIG (reference sequence). CDR3 length: 15 amino acids. V dropped 2 bases and J dropped 7; count of bases not matched to a gene: 10. CDR3 DNA: TGTGCCTGGAGTAAGGAGGGACAGGGGGTAGGTGAGCAGTACTTC. Its protein product is CAWSKEGQGVGEQYF.

The chain employs TRBV6-5 and TRBJ2-2; unclear D gene. V was clipped by 7 bases and J by 4 bases, with 10 bases between them. The CDR3 runs 13 residues. Looked up from germline, CDR1 is MNHEY and CDR2 is SVGAGI. The CDR3 reads CASTTLGTGELFF. As DNA, the CDR3 is TGTGCCAGCACCACCTTAGGCACCGGGGAGCTGTTTTTT.

CDR3 coding DNA: TGTGCCAGCAGCTTGGAGGGCCACGAGCAGTACTTC. It yields the protein CASSLEGHEQYF. J is TRBJ2-7 and V is TRBV7-9, with a tentative D call TRBD2 (6 bases). CDR3 length: 12 residues. CDR1 is SEHNR, CDR2 FQNEAQ, per germline (reference sequence). Deletions cut 3 bases from V and 5 bases from J, with 8 bases between.